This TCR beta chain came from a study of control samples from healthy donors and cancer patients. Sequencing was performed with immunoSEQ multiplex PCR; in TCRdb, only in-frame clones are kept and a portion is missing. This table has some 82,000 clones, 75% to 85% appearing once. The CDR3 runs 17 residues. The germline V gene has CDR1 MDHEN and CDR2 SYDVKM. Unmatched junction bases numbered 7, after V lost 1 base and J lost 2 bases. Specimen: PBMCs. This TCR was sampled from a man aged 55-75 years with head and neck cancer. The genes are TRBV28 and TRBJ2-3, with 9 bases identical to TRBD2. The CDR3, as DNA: TGTGCCAGCAGTTTATTGGGTAGCGGGAGTCCCACAGATACGCAGTATTTT. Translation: CASSLLGSGSPTDTQYF.